Presented here are 10 T cell receptor beta chains from one specimen sequenced in a study of blood T cell repertoires in COVID-19. The repertoire was sequenced with immunoSEQ multiplex PCR; TCRdb's copy has only in-frame clones and lacks some. Of roughly 180,000 clones listed, over 75% are singletons. The sample taken for sequencing was PBMCs or T cells enriched from blood (not recorded which). Receptor source: a woman aged 35 to 49 with acute COVID-19.

The gene calls are TRBV19 and TRBJ2-3, with 14 bases that match TRBD2. This CDR3 comprises 18 residues. With V trimmed by 1 base and J by 4 bases, 7 bases remained unmatched. The germline gives CDR1 LNHDA, CDR2 SQIVND (reference sequence). The CDR3 here is CASSIGLAGGRRADTQYF. DNA for the CDR3: TGTGCCAGTAGTATAGGACTAGCGGGAGGGCGAAGGGCAGATACGCAGTATTTT. The full variable domain, its missing parts supplied by reference TRBV19 and TRBJ2-3, is DGGITQSPKYLFRKEGQNVTLSCEQNLNHDAMYWYRQDPGQGLRLIYYSQIVNDFQKGDIAEGYSVSREKKESFPLTVTSAQKNPTAFYLCASSIGLAGGRRADTQYFGPGTRLTVL.

This chain links TRBV19 with TRBJ1-1, with 11 nucleotides matching TRBD1. Germline assignment: CDR1 LNHDA and CDR2 SQIVND (reference sequence). Unmatched junction bases numbered 2, after V lost 1 base and J lost 4 bases. The CDR3 has 15 amino acids. In DNA form, the CDR3 reads TGTGCCAGTAGTATAGGGGACAGGGGGGGCACTGAAGCTTTCTTT. Its protein product is CASSIGDRGGTEAFF.

This clone was detected a few times. The chain uses TRBV6-2 or TRBV6-3 and TRBJ2-6; TRBD2 is a possible D gene (5 bases). Trimming stripped 6 bases from V and 0 bases from J, with 15 bases between. Germline V gene sequence: CDR1 MNHEY, CDR2 SVGEGT. The CDR3 spans 17 residues. CDR3 region: CASSLGSGPSGANVLTF. In DNA, the CDR3 is TGTGCCAGCAGCCTGGGGAGCGGTCCCTCTGGGGCCAACGTCCTGACTTTC.

This clone was recorded at least ten times. This chain connects TRBV27 to TRBJ2-7, with 9 bases lining up with TRBD1. CDR3 length: 15 residues. Germline assignment: CDR1 MNHEY and CDR2 SMNVEV (reference sequence). Trimming at V came to 3 bases and at J to 3 bases, leaving 6 bases not matched to a gene. CDR3 sequence reads: CASSFQGTGYYEQYF. The CDR3 region has the DNA TGTGCCAGCAGTTTTCAGGGGACAGGGTACTACGAGCAGTACTTC.

V usage is TRBV7-2 and J usage is TRBJ1-2, with D tentatively TRBD1 (5 bases). V shed 0 bases and J shed 4 bases, with 9 bases lying between them. This CDR3 contains 14 residues. Germline V lookup: CDR1 SGHTA, CDR2 FQGNSA. This CDR3 is CASSLAGQLYGYTF. CDR3 coding DNA: TGTGCCAGCAGCTTAGCTGGACAACTCTATGGCTACACCTTC.

This chain connects TRBV6-5 to TRBJ2-3, with D tentatively TRBD1 (6 bases). V was pared by 2 bases and J by 0 bases, with 9 bases between. CDR1 is MNHEY and CDR2 is SVGAGI in the germline V gene. The CDR3 sequence is 15 residues long. Written as DNA, the CDR3 is TGTGCCAGCAGTTACGGGACACAAAGCACAGATACGCAGTATTTT. Amino acids: CASSYGTQSTDTQYF.

This clone was seen once. V is TRBV5-1 and J is TRBJ2-7; 10 bases are shared with TRBD2. The CDR3 runs to 13 residues. CDR1 is SGHRS and CDR2 is YFSETQ in the germline V gene. The V gene end was trimmed by 4 bases and the J gene end by 5 bases; junction bases not matched to a gene: 3. CDR3 in DNA: TGCGCCAGCAGCCCTAGCGGGAGTGACGAGCAGTACGTC. This gives the protein CASSPSGSDEQYV.

V is TRBV6-5 and J is TRBJ1-1; D gene unclear. Germline-derived CDR1 and CDR2 are MNHEY and SVGAGI. V was shortened by 7 bases and J by 0 bases, with 15 bases between the two germline ends. This CDR3 has 15 residues. The CDR3 loop is CASTDRGRLNTEAFF. CDR3 bases: TGTGCCAGCACCGACCGGGGAAGATTGAACACTGAAGCTTTCTTT.

V gene TRBV5-1 combines with J gene TRBJ2-3, with no clear D. Germline CDR1 and CDR2: SGHRS and YFSETQ. CDR3 length: 15 amino acids. V lost 0 bases and J 0 bases, leaving 8 bases between the germline ends. Here the CDR3 DNA reads TGCGCCAGCAGCTTGGATATTCGGAGCACAGATACGCAGTATTTT. It specifies CASSLDIRSTDTQYF.

J is TRBJ2-4 and V is TRBV18; TRBD1 might be the D (6 bases). Between the trimmed V and J ends, which lost 3 bases and 5 bases, there was a span of 8 bases. Germline CDR1 is KGHSH and CDR2 is LQKENI. This CDR3 comprises 13 residues. The CDR3 sequence: CASSPAGENIQYF. The CDR3 DNA follows: TGTGCCAGCTCACCCGCAGGGGAAAACATTCAGTACTTC.